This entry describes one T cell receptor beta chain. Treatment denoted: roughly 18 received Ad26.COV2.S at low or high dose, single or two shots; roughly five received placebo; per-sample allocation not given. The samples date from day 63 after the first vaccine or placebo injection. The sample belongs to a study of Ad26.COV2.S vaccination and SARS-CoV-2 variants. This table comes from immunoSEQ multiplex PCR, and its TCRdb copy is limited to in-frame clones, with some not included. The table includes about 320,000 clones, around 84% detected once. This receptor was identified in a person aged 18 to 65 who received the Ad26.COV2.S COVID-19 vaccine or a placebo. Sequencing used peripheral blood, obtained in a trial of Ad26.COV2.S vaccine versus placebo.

CDR3 DNA sequence: TGTGCCAGCAGCTTAGGTGTTACCGGGGGTCGCACCGGGGAGCTGTTTTTT. It codes for CASSLGVTGGRTGELFF. The chain has TRBV13 and TRBJ2-2; tentative D call: TRBD2 (6 bases). Per the germline V gene, CDR1 is PRHDT and CDR2 is FYEKMQ (reference sequence). The CDR3 loop spans 17 amino acids. Trimming stripped 0 bases from V and 4 bases from J, with 15 bases between.